The 9 T cell receptor beta chains below come from one sample, sequenced in a study of cytomegalovirus exposure and HLA in healthy donors. Both 60 Vbeta primers and 13 Jbeta primers went into the PCR. Clones were read by immunoSEQ multiplex PCR, and TCRdb kept only the in-frame ones, dropping some. The sample includes some 150,000 clones, around 9% of them seen just once. Sample: PBMCs. Receptor source: a woman aged 35 to 49 in good health and CMV-seropositive.

This clone has just a few counts. V usage is TRBV19 and J usage is TRBJ1-1; perhaps TRBD1 as D (6 bases). Trimming cost V 5 bases and J 1 base, with 20 bases left between them. The CDR3 loop spans 17 amino acids. Germline loops: CDR1 LNHDA, CDR2 SQIVND (reference sequence). The CDR3 region is CASSPLPRGRGNTEAFF. CDR3 DNA: TGTGCCAGTAGTCCCCTCCCCAGGGGCCGCGGGAACACTGAAGCTTTCTTT.

This clone was observed a few times. The chain carries TRBV5-5 and TRBJ1-6; 10 nucleotides align to TRBD1. The CDR3 consists of 18 residues. V lost 4 bases, J lost 0 bases, and 7 bases stayed unmatched. CDR1 SGHKS and CDR2 YYEKEE come from the germline V gene (reference sequence). The CDR3 DNA is TGTGCCAGCAGCCCTGACAGGGGGCTCAGCTCCTATAATTCACCCCTCCACTTT. Residues: CASSPDRGLSSYNSPLHF.

This sequence joins TRBV11-2 and TRBJ2-4; TRBD2 agrees at 7 bases. The CDR3 spans 13 residues. Germline trimming cut 6 bases from V and 6 bases from J; bases unmatched to any gene: 5. Germline V gene data show CDR1 as SGHAT and CDR2 as FQNNGV. The CDR3 bases are TGTGCCAGCAGACGGGGGGATAGAAACATTCAGTACTTC. The encoded protein is CASRRGDRNIQYF.

The rearrangement links TRBV5-1 to TRBJ1-1; D gene ambiguous. CDR1 and CDR2 (germline): SGHRS, YFSETQ. V dropped 3 bases and J dropped 0 bases, with 6 bases sitting between them. The CDR3 is 13 amino acids. The CDR3 protein is CASSSVLNTEAFF. DNA of the CDR3: TGCGCCAGCAGCTCGGTCTTGAACACTGAAGCTTTCTTT.

The gene calls are TRBV10-2 and TRBJ1-6, with TRBD1 as a possible D gene (5 bases). The CDR3 runs to 12 residues. Germline V lookup: CDR1 WSHSY, CDR2 SAAADI. V lost 8 bases, J lost 5 bases, and 7 bases lay in between. The CDR3 sequence: CASQGNNSPLHF. CDR3 coding DNA: TGCGCCAGCCAGGGAAATAATTCACCCCTCCACTTT.

The J gene is TRBJ2-5, the V gene TRBV5-1; D is perhaps TRBD1 (5 bases). The V end was cut by 0 bases, the J end by 7 bases, with 10 bases between. Germline-derived CDR1 and CDR2 are SGHRS and YFSETQ. The CDR3 consists of 13 residues. CDR3 sequence (DNA): TGCGCCAGCAGCTTGGCCGATAGGGGGACCCAGTACTTC. Its protein is CASSLADRGTQYF.

This clone was detected once. This sequence joins TRBV7-2 and TRBJ2-7, with 8 bases identical to TRBD1. V shed 0 bases, J shed 2 bases, and the junction held 6 bases outside the gene matches. CDR1 is SGHTA, CDR2 FQGNSA, per germline. This CDR3 region has 16 residues. In nucleotides, the CDR3 is TGTGCCAGCAGCTTAGCAACTCCGGGACAGGCCTACGAGCAGTACTTC. Translated: CASSLATPGQAYEQYF.

The chain combines TRBV6-5 with TRBJ1-4; tentative D call: TRBD1 (6 bases). Germline loops: CDR1 MNHEY, CDR2 SVGAGI. Trimming took off 5 bases at V and 4 bases at J, with 11 bases between the two ends. The CDR3 is 14 residues long. The chain's CDR3 is CASSQADSNEKLFF. The CDR3 DNA reads TGTGCCAGCAGTCAGGCGGACAGTAATGAAAAACTGTTTTTT.

This chain connects TRBV7-2 to TRBJ1-4; perhaps TRBD1 as D (5 bases). This CDR3 is 13 amino acids long. Deletions cut 3 bases from V and 12 bases from J, with 14 bases between. CDR1 is SGHTA and CDR2 is FQGNSA in the germline V gene. The CDR3 coding sequence is TGTGCCAGCAGCTTCCAGGGTAATGGGCAACTGTTTTTT. Amino acid sequence: CASSFQGNGQLFF.